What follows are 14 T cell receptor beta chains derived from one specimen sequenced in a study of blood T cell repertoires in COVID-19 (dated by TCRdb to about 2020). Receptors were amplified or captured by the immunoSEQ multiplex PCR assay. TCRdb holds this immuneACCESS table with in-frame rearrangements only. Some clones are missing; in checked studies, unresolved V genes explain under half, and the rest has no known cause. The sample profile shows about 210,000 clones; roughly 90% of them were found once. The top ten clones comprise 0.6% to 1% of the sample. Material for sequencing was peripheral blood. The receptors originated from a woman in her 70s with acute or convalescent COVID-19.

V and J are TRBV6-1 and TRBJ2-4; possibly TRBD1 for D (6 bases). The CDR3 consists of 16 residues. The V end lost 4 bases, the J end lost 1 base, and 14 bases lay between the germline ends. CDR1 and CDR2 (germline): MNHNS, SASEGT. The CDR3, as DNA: TGTGCCAGCAGTGCGACAGGATTGACGGCCAAAAACATTCAGTACTTC. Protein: CASSATGLTAKNIQYF.

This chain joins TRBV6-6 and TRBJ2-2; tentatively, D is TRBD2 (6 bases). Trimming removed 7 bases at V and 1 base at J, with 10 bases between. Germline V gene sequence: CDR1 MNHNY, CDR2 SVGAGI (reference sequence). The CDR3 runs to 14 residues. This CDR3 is CASTAGLNTGELFF. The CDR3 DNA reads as TGTGCCAGCACGGCGGGGCTGAACACCGGGGAGCTGTTTTTT.

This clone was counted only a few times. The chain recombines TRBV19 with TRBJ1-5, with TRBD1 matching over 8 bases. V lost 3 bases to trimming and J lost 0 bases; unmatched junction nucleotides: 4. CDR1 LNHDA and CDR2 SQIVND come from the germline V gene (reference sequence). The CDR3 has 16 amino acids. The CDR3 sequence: CASSIQGAGSNQPQHF. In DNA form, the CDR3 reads TGTGCCAGTAGTATCCAGGGGGCGGGTAGCAATCAGCCCCAGCATTTT.

CDR3 DNA sequence: TGCGCCAGCAGCCCGACGGGGGGTCGCTGGATGAATGAGCAGTTCTTC. Amino acids: CASSPTGGRWMNEQFF. The chain couples TRBV5-1 to TRBJ2-1; 7 bases are a match to TRBD2. Germline trimming cut 4 bases from V and 7 bases from J; bases unmatched to any gene: 14. This CDR3 comprises 16 residues. Germline V CDR1 and CDR2: SGHRS, YFSETQ. The complete variable domain, with remaining parts taken from reference TRBV5-1 and TRBJ2-1, reads KAGVTQTPRYLIKTRGQQVTLSCSPISGHRSVSWYQQTPGQGLQFLFEYFSETQRNKGNFPGRFSGRQFSNSRSEMNVSTLELGDSALYLCASSPTGGRWMNEQFFGPGTRLTVL.

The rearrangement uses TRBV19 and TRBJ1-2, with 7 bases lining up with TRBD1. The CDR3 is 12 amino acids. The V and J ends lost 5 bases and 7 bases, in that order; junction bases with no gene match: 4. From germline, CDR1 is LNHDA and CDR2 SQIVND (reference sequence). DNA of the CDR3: TGTGCCAGTAGTGGAAGACAGGGTGGCTACACCTTC. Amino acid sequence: CASSGRQGGYTF.

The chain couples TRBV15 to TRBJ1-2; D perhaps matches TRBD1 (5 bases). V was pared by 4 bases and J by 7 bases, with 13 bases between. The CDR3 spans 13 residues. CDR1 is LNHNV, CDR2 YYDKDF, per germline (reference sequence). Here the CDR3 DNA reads TGTGCCACCAGCACCCCCGAGACAGTTGGCTACACCTTC. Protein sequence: CATSTPETVGYTF.

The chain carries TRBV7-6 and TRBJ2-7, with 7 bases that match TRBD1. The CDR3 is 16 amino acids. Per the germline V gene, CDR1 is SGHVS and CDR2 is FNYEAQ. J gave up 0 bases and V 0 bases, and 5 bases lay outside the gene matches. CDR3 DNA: TGTGCCAGCAGCTTAGCCGGGACAGTGACCTCCTACGAGCAGTACTTC. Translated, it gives CASSLAGTVTSYEQYF.

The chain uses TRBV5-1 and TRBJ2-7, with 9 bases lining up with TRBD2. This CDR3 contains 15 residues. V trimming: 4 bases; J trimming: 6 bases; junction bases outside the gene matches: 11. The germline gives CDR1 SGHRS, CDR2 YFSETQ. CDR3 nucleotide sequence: TGCGCCAGCAGCCCGACTAGCGGACCCCCTGGCGAGCAGTACTTC. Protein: CASSPTSGPPGEQYF.

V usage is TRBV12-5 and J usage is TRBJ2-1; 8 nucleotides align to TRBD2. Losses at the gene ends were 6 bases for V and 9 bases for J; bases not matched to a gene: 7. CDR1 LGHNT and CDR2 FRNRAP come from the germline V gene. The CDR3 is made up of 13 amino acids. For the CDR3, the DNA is TGTGCTAGTGGAACGGGACTAGGCGTTGAGCAGTTCTTC. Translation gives CASGTGLGVEQFF.

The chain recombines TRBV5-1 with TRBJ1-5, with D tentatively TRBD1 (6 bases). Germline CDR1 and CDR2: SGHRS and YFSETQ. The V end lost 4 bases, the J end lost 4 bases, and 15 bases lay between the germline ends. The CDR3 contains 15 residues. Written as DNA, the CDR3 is TGCGCCAGCAGCCAGGACAGCGGGAGGAATCAGCCCCAGCATTTT. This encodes CASSQDSGRNQPQHF.

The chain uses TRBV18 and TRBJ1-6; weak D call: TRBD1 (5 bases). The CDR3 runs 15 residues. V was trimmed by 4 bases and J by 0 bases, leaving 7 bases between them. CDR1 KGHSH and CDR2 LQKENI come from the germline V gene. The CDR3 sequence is CASSRDSSYNSPLHF. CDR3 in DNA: TGTGCCAGCTCACGAGACAGCTCCTATAATTCACCCCTCCACTTT.

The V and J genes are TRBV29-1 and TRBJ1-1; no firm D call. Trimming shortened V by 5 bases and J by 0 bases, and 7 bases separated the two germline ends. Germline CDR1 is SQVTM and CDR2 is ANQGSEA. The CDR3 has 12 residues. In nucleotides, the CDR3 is TGCAGCGTTCAGGTCATGAACACTGAAGCTTTCTTT. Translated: CSVQVMNTEAFF.

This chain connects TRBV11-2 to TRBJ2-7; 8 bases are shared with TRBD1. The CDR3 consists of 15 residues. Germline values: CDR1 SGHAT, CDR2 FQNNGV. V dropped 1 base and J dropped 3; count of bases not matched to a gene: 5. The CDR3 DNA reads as TGTGCCAGCAGCTTAGCTGGGACAGGCTTCTACGAGCAGTACTTC. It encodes CASSLAGTGFYEQYF.

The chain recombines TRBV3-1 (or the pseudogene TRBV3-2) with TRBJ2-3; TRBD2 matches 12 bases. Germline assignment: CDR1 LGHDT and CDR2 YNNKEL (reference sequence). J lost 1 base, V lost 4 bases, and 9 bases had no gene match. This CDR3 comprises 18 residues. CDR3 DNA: TGTGCCAGCAGCCGACAACTACTAGCGGGGGGACGCACAGATACGCAGTATTTT. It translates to CASSRQLLAGGRTDTQYF.